Each of the 25 T cell receptor beta chains below was sequenced from the same sample in a study of T cell repertoires in cytomegalovirus infection. Their antigen targets remain unknown. MiXCR was run by TCRdb on the reads, yielding one entry per CDR3 protein. Here the sample spans 27,000 or so distinct CDR3 sequences, roughly a fifth being singletons. The source material was CD8+ T cells from cultured PBMCs, sampled from culture after CMV antigen stimulation. These receptors all stem from a human donor in good health (CMV status not recorded). Some clones in this sample may be carry-over from other donors' samples.

This clonotype has only a few counts. The rearrangement joins TRBV11-2 to TRBJ2-1; 7 nucleotides match TRBD2. The length of the CDR3 is 15 residues. Per germline, CDR1 SGHAT and CDR2 FQNNGV. V shed 1 base, J shed 5 bases, and the junction held 5 bases outside the gene matches. In DNA, the CDR3 is TGTGCCAGCAGCTTAGGGCGGGAGCGACACAATGAGCAGTTCTTC. Translating gives CASSLGRERHNEQFF.

This clonotype turned up a few times. The chain uses TRBV10-2 and TRBJ2-1; 8 bases are shared with TRBD2. Germline CDR1 WSHSY, CDR2 SAAADI. The V segment lost 6 bases and the J segment 0 bases; nucleotides outside the gene matches: 7. The CDR3 is 16 residues long. This chain's CDR3 is CASRLTSEHSYNEQFF. The CDR3 nucleotides read TGCGCCAGCAGGCTGACTAGCGAACACTCCTACAATGAGCAGTTCTTC.

A single count supports this clonotype. This sequence joins TRBV15 and TRBJ1-1, with D tentatively TRBD1 (6 bases). Germline-derived CDR1 and CDR2 are LNHNV and YYDKDF (reference sequence). The CDR3 contains 14 residues. V lost 0 bases and J lost 7, with 12 bases in between. Written as DNA, the CDR3 is TGTGCCACCAGCAGAGACAGGGGCCCGGTTGAAGCTTTCTTT. It is translated as CATSRDRGPVEAFF.

In this sample, this clonotype turned up a few times. The CDR3 DNA reads TGTGCCAGCAGCTTAGGGGTTGACATTCAGTACTTC. Amino acid sequence: CASSLGVDIQYF. The rearrangement uses TRBV7-2 and TRBJ2-4; unclear D gene. The CDR3 is 12 residues long. The germline V gene has CDR1 SGHTA and CDR2 FQGNSA. The ends were cut back, 1 base at V and 8 bases at J, with 6 bases in the middle.

This clonotype was found a few times. The DNA of the CDR3 is TGTGCCAGCAGTTCTACAGGGAGCTTGAACACTGAAGCTTTCTTT. Its translation is CASSSTGSLNTEAFF. The chain uses TRBV7-8 and TRBJ1-1; TRBD1 is a possible D gene (6 bases). Germline CDR1 SGHVS, CDR2 FQNEAQ. The CDR3 has 15 residues. V lost 6 bases, J lost 0 bases, and 14 bases lay in between. The whole variable domain, filled in from reference TRBV7-8 and TRBJ1-1, reads GAGVSQSPRYKVAKRGQDVALRCDPISGHVSLFWYQQALGQGPEFLTYFQNEAQLDKSGLPSDRFFAERPEGSVSTLKIQRTQQEDSAVYLCASSSTGSLNTEAFFGQGTRLTVV.

This clonotype showed up just a few times. The V gene is TRBV12-3 or TRBV12-4, the J gene TRBJ1-2; D uncertain. The length of the CDR3 is 12 residues. The V and J ends lost 4 bases and 0 bases respectively, with 3 bases between them. DNA for the CDR3: TGTGCCAGCAGTTCGACTAACTATGGCTACACCTTC. It translates to CASSSTNYGYTF.

This clonotype was seen more than once but under ten times. V and J are TRBV2 and TRBJ2-2, with 8 bases fitting TRBD1. CDR1 SNHLY and CDR2 FYNNEI come from the germline V gene. The V gene end was trimmed by 8 bases and the J gene end by 4 bases; junction bases not matched to a gene: 9. The CDR3 runs to 15 residues. The CDR3 DNA follows: TGTGCCAGCTTGGGACAGGTTTCAGCCACCGGGGAGCTGTTTTTT. This encodes CASLGQVSATGELFF.

This chain connects TRBV3-1 to TRBJ2-1; the D gene is possibly TRBD1 (5 bases). Trimming took off 3 bases at V and 3 bases at J, with 6 bases between the two ends. The germline gives CDR1 LGHDT, CDR2 YNNKEL (reference sequence). CDR3 length: 13 residues. This CDR3 reads CASSHDSYNEQFF. The DNA for the CDR3 is TGTGCCAGCAGCCATGACAGCTACAATGAGCAGTTCTTC.

This clonotype was found many times. The V call is TRBV25-1, the J call TRBJ2-7; D is unresolved. The CDR3 is made up of 11 amino acids. The germline V and J ends were trimmed by 2 bases and 5 bases, with 4 bases remaining between them. Germline CDR1 MGHDK, CDR2 SYGVNS. CDR3 coding DNA: TGTGCCAGCAGTGAAAGCCACGAGCAGTACTTC. It yields the protein CASSESHEQYF.

This clonotype was seen a few times. The gene calls are TRBV27 and TRBJ1-1, with D uncertain. This CDR3 has 11 amino acids. Germline assignment: CDR1 MNHEY and CDR2 SMNVEV (reference sequence). Trimming removed 6 bases at V and 8 bases at J, with 10 bases between. The CDR3 nucleotides read TGTGCCAGCAGCTCGGGCTGGGAAGCTTTCTTT. The encoded protein is CASSSGWEAFF.

The chain has TRBV7-9 and TRBJ2-5; a possible D gene is TRBD1 (6 bases). The CDR3 has 13 amino acids. Germline loops: CDR1 SEHNR, CDR2 FQNEAQ (reference sequence). Trimming removed 5 bases from V and 5 bases from J, with 12 bases in between. CDR3 residues: CASSLQGKETQYF. CDR3 coding DNA: TGTGCCAGCAGCCTTCAGGGGAAGGAGACCCAGTACTTC.

This clonotype was detected a few times. The chain has TRBV6-2 or TRBV6-3 and TRBJ2-7, with D perhaps given as TRBD1 or TRBD2 (5 bases each). V gave up 3 bases and J gave up 2 bases, with 11 bases separating them. The CDR3 is made up of 14 amino acids. Germline CDR1 MNHEY, CDR2 SVGEGT. The DNA for the CDR3 is TGTGCCAGCAGTTATAAAGGGACCGCCTACGAGCAGTACTTC. Translated, it gives CASSYKGTAYEQYF.

This clonotype appeared many times. The chain links TRBV12-3 or TRBV12-4 to TRBJ1-1; 7 nucleotides match TRBD1. V shed 3 bases, J shed 5 bases, and the junction held 3 bases outside the gene matches. This CDR3 comprises 13 residues. The CDR3 DNA follows: TGTGCCAGCAGTTTTGACAGGGATACTGAAGCTTTCTTT. Protein: CASSFDRDTEAFF.

The V and J genes are TRBV27 and TRBJ1-6, with D possibly TRBD1 on 5 matching bases. CDR1 and CDR2 (germline): MNHEY, SMNVEV (reference sequence). This CDR3 comprises 16 residues. Trimming removed 8 bases from V and 4 bases from J, with 18 bases in between. CDR3 sequence reads: CASQEGLAFYNSPLHF. CDR3 coding DNA: TGTGCCAGCCAGGAGGGACTCGCCTTTTATAATTCACCCCTCCACTTT.

In its sample, this clonotype was seen a few times. This chain uses TRBV6-2 or TRBV6-3 with TRBJ2-1; 8 bases line up with TRBD2. V was clipped by 2 bases and J by 5 bases; unmatched bases: 8. Germline CDR1 is MNHEY and CDR2 is SVGEGT. CDR3 size: 16 residues. CDR3 in DNA: TGTGCCAGCAGTTACCATTTGGCGGGGGGTAACAATGAGCAGTTCTTC. It yields the protein CASSYHLAGGNNEQFF.

This clonotype was recorded a few times. The V gene is TRBV6-5, the J gene TRBJ2-3, with 12 bases lining up with TRBD2. With V trimmed by 2 bases and J by 2 bases, 8 bases remained unmatched. CDR3 length: 18 residues. Looked up from germline, CDR1 is MNHEY and CDR2 is SVGAGI. In nucleotides, the CDR3 is TGTGCCAGCAGTTACGGCCGACTAGCGGGGGAAACCACAGATACGCAGTATTTT. It yields the protein CASSYGRLAGETTDTQYF.

The CDR3 DNA sequence: TGTGCCAGCAGCTTAGTGTTGTCGGCTGGGGGAGAGACCCAGTACTTC. Its protein product is CASSLVLSAGGETQYF. This rearrangement joins TRBV7-6 to TRBJ2-5; D is tentatively TRBD1 or TRBD2 (5 bases each). Between the trimmed V and J ends, which lost 1 base and 4 bases, there was a span of 16 bases. Germline CDR1 and CDR2: SGHVS and FNYEAQ. The CDR3 runs to 16 residues.

This chain's CDR3 is CASSYLARTEAFF. The CDR3, as DNA: TGTGCCAGCAGTTACTTAGCGAGGACTGAAGCTTTCTTT. J is TRBJ1-1 and V is TRBV6-2 or TRBV6-3; D remains ambiguous. Germline-derived CDR1 and CDR2 are MNHEY and SVGEGT. The CDR3 length is 13 residues. V gave up 1 base and J gave up 5 bases, with 8 bases separating them.

V usage is TRBV27 and J usage is TRBJ2-7; no reliable D call. CDR1 and CDR2 (germline): MNHEY, SMNVEV (reference sequence). This CDR3 is built from 13 residues. Deletions cut 3 bases from V and 0 bases from J, with 6 bases between. The CDR3 here is CASSLTHSYEQYF. In DNA, the CDR3 is TGTGCCAGCAGTTTGACGCACTCCTACGAGCAGTACTTC.

This clonotype was picked up a small number of times. This chain connects TRBV12-3 or TRBV12-4 to TRBJ1-1; no clear D gene. Deletions cut 1 base from V and 8 bases from J, with 11 bases between. This CDR3 spans 13 amino acids. CDR3 loop: CASSLEVDSEAFF. The DNA for the CDR3 is TGTGCCAGCAGTTTAGAAGTGGACTCCGAAGCTTTCTTT.

This clonotype appeared a few times. The chain employs TRBV7-8 and TRBJ2-4; unclear D gene. V shed 4 bases and J shed 2 bases, with 12 bases lying between them. There are 15 residues in the CDR3. Germline V CDR1 and CDR2: SGHVS, FQNEAQ. DNA for the CDR3: TGTGCCAGCAGCTCACCCTGGGAAACCAAAAACATTCAGTACTTC. Its translation is CASSSPWETKNIQYF.

There are many counts of this clonotype. V gene TRBV5-1 combines with J gene TRBJ2-7, with 8 bases lining up with TRBD2. The CDR3 spans 15 residues. Germline CDR1 reads SGHRS; CDR2 reads YFSETQ. J lost 3 bases, V lost 0 bases, and 5 bases had no gene match. CDR3 nucleotides: TGCGCCAGCAGCTTGGTTCCAGCGGGGGACTACGAGCAGTACTTC. Amino acid sequence: CASSLVPAGDYEQYF.

This clonotype was seen a few times. The gene calls are TRBV29-1 and TRBJ1-2, with D tentatively TRBD1 (5 bases). The ends were cut back, 1 base at V and 1 base at J, with 13 bases in the middle. CDR3 length: 15 residues. Germline loops: CDR1 SQVTM, CDR2 ANQGSEA. The CDR3 loop is CSVEGAEGINYGYTF. CDR3 coding DNA: TGCAGCGTTGAAGGAGCGGAGGGGATTAACTATGGCTACACCTTC.

The chain couples TRBV7-8 to TRBJ1-3; D gene ambiguous. This CDR3 region has 17 residues. V lost 5 bases and J 2 bases, leaving 19 bases between the germline ends. CDR1 SGHVS and CDR2 FQNEAQ come from the germline V gene. The CDR3 loop reads CASSLRDNRWPGNTIYF. In DNA, the CDR3 is TGTGCCAGCAGCCTGAGGGATAACCGCTGGCCTGGAAACACCATATATTTT.

The chain combines TRBV12-3 or TRBV12-4 with TRBJ2-2; unclear D gene. The CDR3 length is 14 residues. V lost 5 bases, J lost 6 bases, and 13 bases lay in between. The CDR3: CASSPATNAGELFF. The CDR3 DNA is TGTGCCAGCAGTCCGGCCACTAACGCCGGGGAGCTGTTTTTT.